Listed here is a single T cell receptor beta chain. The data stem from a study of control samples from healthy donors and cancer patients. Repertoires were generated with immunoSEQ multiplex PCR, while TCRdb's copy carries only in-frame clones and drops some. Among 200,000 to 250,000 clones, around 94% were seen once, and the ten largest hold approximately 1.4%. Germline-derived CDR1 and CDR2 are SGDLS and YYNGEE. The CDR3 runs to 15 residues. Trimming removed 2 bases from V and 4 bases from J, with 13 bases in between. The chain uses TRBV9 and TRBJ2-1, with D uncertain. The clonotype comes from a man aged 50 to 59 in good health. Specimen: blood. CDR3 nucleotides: TGTGCCAGCAGCGTTAGGTCTACGGATTACAATGAGCAGTTCTTC. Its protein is CASSVRSTDYNEQFF. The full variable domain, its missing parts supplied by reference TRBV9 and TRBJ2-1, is DSGVTQTPKHLITATGQRVTLRCSPRSGDLSVYWYQQSLDQGLQFLIQYYNGEERAKGNILERFSAQQFPDLHSELNLSSLELGDSALYFCASSVRSTDYNEQFFGPGTRLTVL.